This TCR beta chain was sequenced in a study of control samples from healthy donors and cancer patients. CDR1 and CDR2 from the germline V gene are MNHEY and SMNVEV (reference sequence). This CDR3 has 14 amino acids. Trimming took 6 bases from V and 2 from J, leaving 13 bases between them. Using immunoSEQ multiplex PCR, the repertoire was profiled, and TCRdb retains in-frame clones only, with some absent. The sample lists approximately 120,000 clones; around nine tenths were seen once. The sample consisted of blood. The TCR originated in a human donor in good health. The donor label of this sample is uncertain. The chain couples TRBV27 to TRBJ1-1; tentatively, D is TRBD1 (6 bases). Here the CDR3 DNA reads TGTGCCAGCAGGATAACAGGGCCCAACACTGAAGCTTTCTTT. Its protein is CASRITGPNTEAFF.